This paragraph reports one TCR beta chain. The antigen remains unidentified. One end of the junction does not line up with germline, which may come from a read error. The CDR3 is 17 residues long. Germline V lookup: CDR1 LGHNA, CDR2 YNFKEQ. The record originates from a study of OX40 agonist ivuxolimab in advanced cancers. Notes on the study in general: Partly responding patients at 0.1-3.0 mg/kg showed some of the smallest clonal expansion.

Generated by immunoSEQ multiplex PCR, the TCRdb table keeps only in-frame clones and is missing some. The sample includes about 35,000 clones, roughly 92% of them seen just once. Sequenced here: CD4+ or CD8+ T cells sorted from blood, sampled in a trial of the OX40 agonist ivuxolimab. V is TRBV4-2 and J is TRBJ2-7, with D perhaps matching TRBD2 (5 bases). The TCR sequence derives from an adult with an advanced solid tumor such as melanoma, head and neck, liver or kidney cancer. CDR3 sequence (DNA): TGTGCCGGCAGCCCATGGCAGGCGGGTACCCTGTCCTACGAGCAGTACTTC. It encodes CAGSPWQAGTLSYEQYF.